This T cell receptor (beta chain) was recovered during a study of vaccination effects on CD4 cells after COVID-19. Study-level background: Post-vaccine sample collection fell at a median of 72 days after the second dose.

Germline-derived CDR1 and CDR2 are LNHDA and SQIVND (reference sequence). The V and J ends lost 8 bases and 8 bases respectively, with 9 bases between them. The CDR3 spans 11 residues. Regarding this clone: Its antigen is not identified.

Data came from immunoSEQ multiplex PCR; TCRdb stores just in-frame clones and leaves some out. The sample yields approximately 74,000 clones, less than 75% seen once. An approximately 10-day culture period preceded the isolation of CD4+ T cells. Participants got two doses of BNT162b2 or mRNA-1273 vaccine. Testing of the vaccine recipients showed negative nucleocapsid antibodies and no prior SARS-CoV-2 infection. In the cultures, half the medium was exchanged for IL-2 medium on days 3 and 7. The sequence was obtained from a human donor who received a COVID-19 vaccine. The chain uses TRBV19 and TRBJ1-4; weak D call: TRBD1 (5 bases). The starting material was CD4+ T cells from PBMCs cultured without peptide, obtained after COVID-19 vaccination. Written as DNA, the CDR3 is TGTGCCAGTCGTTCAGGGGAAAAACTGTTTTTT. Protein: CASRSGEKLFF.